One and the same sample provided the 17 T cell receptor beta chains below, sequenced in a study of Graves' ophthalmopathy and Graves' hyperthyroidism. CDR3 regions of TCR beta were amplified from RNA transcripts. Amplification began with first-round RT-PCR using HTBI primers, then second-round multiplex PCR was performed. A single record per CDR3 protein comes from TCRdb applying MiXCR to the multiplex PCR reads. The sample consists of about 740,000 distinct CDR3 sequences, around 40% of them appearing once. The sequenced sample was peripheral blood. These receptors were obtained from an adult man with Graves' ophthalmopathy.

With respect to this clonotype: Mismatch with germline at one junction end may stem from a read error. The rearrangement links TRBV10-2 to TRBJ2-2, with D unclear. CDR3 length equals 14 residues. Germline-derived CDR1 and CDR2 are WSHSY and SAAADI. The CDR3 here is CASIESRNTGELFF. The CDR3 nucleotides read TGCGCCAGCATTGAGAGCAGAAACACCGGGGAGCTGTTTTTT.

J is TRBJ1-6 and V is TRBV25-1, with D perhaps TRBD1 (5 bases). The V end was cut by 5 bases, the J end by 11 bases, with 19 bases between. The V gene's germline CDR1 is MGHDK and CDR2 SYGVNS. This CDR3 is built from 15 residues. The CDR3 DNA follows: TGTGCCAGCAGTCCCAGGAGGGGAGAAGCGACACCCCTCCACTTT. Protein product: CASSPRRGEATPLHF.

The rearrangement joins TRBV7-9 to TRBJ2-2; tentative D call: TRBD1 (6 bases). This CDR3 is built from 18 residues. The germline CDR1 and CDR2 sequences are SEHNR and FQNEAQ (reference sequence). V lost 3 bases, J lost 0 bases, and 17 bases lay in between. CDR3 sequence reads: CASSFSSGHTANTGELFF. In nucleotides, the CDR3 is TGTGCCAGCAGCTTTAGCTCGGGACACACCGCGAACACCGGGGAGCTGTTTTTT.

This clonotype has only a few counts. The chain couples TRBV7-9 to TRBJ2-5; 12 positions match TRBD2. The CDR3 has 15 amino acids. Germline CDR1 reads SEHNR; CDR2 reads FQNEAQ (reference sequence). J was trimmed by 5 bases and V by 3 bases; bases with no gene match: 4. CDR3 in amino acids: CASSFSLAGGETQYF. Written as DNA, the CDR3 is TGTGCCAGCAGCTTTTCTCTAGCGGGAGGGGAGACCCAGTACTTC.

The sample holds a few counts of this clonotype. The V call is TRBV25-1, the J call TRBJ1-1, with D tentatively TRBD1 (5 bases). Trimming shortened V by 6 bases and J by 2 bases, and 13 bases separated the two germline ends. The germline gives CDR1 MGHDK, CDR2 SYGVNS. This CDR3 comprises 14 residues. DNA of the CDR3: TGTGCCAGCAGACGTACCGACAGAAACACTGAAGCTTTCTTT. Its translation is CASRRTDRNTEAFF.

Concerning this clonotype itself: A clone one base away is much larger, so this may be a read error. The chain carries TRBV20-1 and TRBJ2-7; either TRBD1 or TRBD2 may fit D (5 bases each). The CDR3 is 13 amino acids. V dropped 3 bases and J dropped 3 bases, with 12 bases sitting between them. In germline, CDR1 is DFQATT, CDR2 SNEGSKA (reference sequence). As DNA, the CDR3 is TGCAGTGCTAGTCGGCCGAGGGGCTACGAGCAGTACTTC. This encodes CSASRPRGYEQYF.

This clonotype was counted ten times or more. In DNA, the CDR3 is TGCGCCAGCAGGACGACTAGCGGGGCAGCCTACGAGCAGTACTTC. Its translation is CASRTTSGAAYEQYF. This chain links TRBV10-2 with TRBJ2-7, with 11 positions matching TRBD2. This CDR3 has 15 residues. The junction had 6 bases not matched to a gene; V was cut back by 6 bases and J by 2 bases. Per the germline V gene, CDR1 is WSHSY and CDR2 is SAAADI.

The gene calls are TRBV11-1 and TRBJ1-1; D is unclear. In germline, CDR1 is SGHAT, CDR2 FQDESV (reference sequence). CDR3 length: 13 residues. The V end lost 5 bases, the J end lost 6 bases, and 13 bases lay between the germline ends. In DNA form, the CDR3 reads TGTGCCAGCAGCCAAGGAATTGTTGCTGAAGCTTTCTTT. Translated: CASSQGIVAEAFF.

This clonotype has just one count. The chain has TRBV2 and TRBJ2-5; 10 positions match TRBD2. CDR1 is SNHLY and CDR2 is FYNNEI in the germline V gene. The CDR3 is 16 residues long. The V gene end was trimmed by 6 bases and the J gene end by 2 bases; junction bases not matched to a gene: 9. CDR3 amino acids: CASRSAGGEPQETQYF. The CDR3 coding sequence is TGTGCCAGCAGATCAGCGGGAGGGGAGCCGCAAGAGACCCAGTACTTC.

The chain uses TRBV2 and TRBJ2-7, with D possibly matching TRBD1 (6 bases). CDR1 is SNHLY and CDR2 is FYNNEI in the germline V gene. The V gene lost 4 bases and the J gene lost 6 bases, with 13 bases spanning the gap. This CDR3 region has 13 residues. This chain's CDR3 is CASSVFAGAEQYF. The CDR3 DNA reads as TGTGCCAGCAGTGTCTTTGCAGGGGCCGAGCAGTACTTC.

This clonotype has a handful of counts. This chain connects TRBV5-5 to TRBJ1-1; maybe TRBD1 (5 bases). Trimming shortened V by 0 bases and J by 2 bases, and 14 bases separated the two germline ends. The CDR3 contains 16 residues. From germline, CDR1 is SGHKS and CDR2 YYEKEE (reference sequence). This CDR3 is CASSLAAGSRNTEAFF. The CDR3 coding sequence is TGTGCCAGCAGCTTGGCCGCAGGGAGTCGAAACACTGAAGCTTTCTTT.

This clonotype was seen just once. The rearrangement links TRBV2 to TRBJ2-7; D uncertain. The J call may be incorrect, as the DNA end agrees better with TRBJ2-1. Germline V gives CDR1 SNHLY, CDR2 FYNNEI. The CDR3 extends over 14 amino acids. The CDR3, as DNA: TGTGCCAGCAGTGCTTTGAGCTCCTACAATGAGCAGTTCTTC. Amino acid sequence: CASSALSSYNEQFF.

This sequence joins TRBV7-9 and TRBJ2-5, with D perhaps matching TRBD2 (6 bases). CDR1 SEHNR and CDR2 FQNEAQ come from the germline V gene (reference sequence). Trimming stripped 7 bases from V and 6 bases from J, with 21 bases between. This CDR3 has 15 residues. As DNA, the CDR3 is TGTGCCAGCACCCCCGGAGGGGCCCTTTTGCAGACCCAGTACTTC. Its translation is CASTPGGALLQTQYF. Drawing the rest from reference TRBV7-9 and TRBJ2-5, the complete variable domain is DTGVSQNPRHKITKRGQNVTFRCDPISEHNRLYWYRQTLGQGPEFLTYFQNEAQLEKSRLLSDRFSAERPKGSFSTLEIQRTEQGDSAMYLCASTPGGALLQTQYFGPGTRLLVL.

The rearrangement links TRBV7-7 to TRBJ2-5; tentatively, D is TRBD1 (5 bases). The V gene's germline CDR1 is SSHAT and CDR2 FNYEAQ (reference sequence). This CDR3 is 16 amino acids long. V lost 8 bases to trimming and J lost 2 bases, with 21 bases between them. The CDR3 DNA sequence: TGTGCCAGCTCACCCCCTAATGGCAGGACACAAGAGACCCAGTACTTC. Its translation is CASSPPNGRTQETQYF. Full variable domain (missing parts from reference TRBV7-7 and TRBJ2-5): GAGVSQSPRYKVTKRGQDVTLRCDPISSHATLYWYQQALGQGPEFLTYFNYEAQPDKSGLPSDRFSAERPEGSISTLTIQRTEQRDSAMYRCASSPPNGRTQETQYFGPGTRLLVL.

On this clonotype: A much more abundant neighbour one base away suggests this may be a read error. The chain recombines TRBV20-1 with TRBJ1-1; the match to TRBD1 covers 7 bases. The CDR3 loop spans 14 amino acids. Germline CDR1 DFQATT, CDR2 SNEGSKA (reference sequence). CDR3 sequence (DNA): TGCAGTGCTAGCCTAACAGGGGTTGACACTGAAGCTTCCTTT. It encodes CSASLTGVDTEASF.

This clonotype was detected only a few times. The chain joins TRBV25-1 to TRBJ2-2; D may be TRBD2 (5 bases). Germline V lookup: CDR1 MGHDK, CDR2 SYGVNS. Trimming shortened V by 6 bases and J by 2 bases, and 16 bases separated the two germline ends. The CDR3 totals 16 residues. The CDR3 bases are TGTGCCAGCAGCCAAGATTTCGGGATTAACACCGGGGAGCTGTTTTTT. The encoded protein is CASSQDFGINTGELFF.

V is TRBV19 and J is TRBJ2-7; TRBD2 matches at 15 bases. This CDR3 has 18 amino acids. Trimming removed 5 bases from V and 1 base from J; junction bases left unmatched: 9. Germline V gene sequence: CDR1 LNHDA, CDR2 SQIVND (reference sequence). CDR3 DNA sequence: TGTGCCAGTAGTCCCAGGACTAGCGGGGGGGCCGAATCCTACGAGCAGTACTTC. Encoded protein: CASSPRTSGGAESYEQYF.